This TCR beta chain was captured in a study of blood T cell repertoires in COVID-19. Generated by immunoSEQ multiplex PCR, the TCRdb table keeps only in-frame clones and is missing some. The sample lists about 430,000 clones, roughly 84% occurring once. The CDR3 extends over 13 amino acids. Between the trimmed V and J ends, which lost 6 bases and 5 bases, there was a span of 11 bases. Germline V lookup: CDR1 MDHEN, CDR2 SYDVKM. This TCR was recovered from a woman younger than 35 who had been exposed to COVID-19. The sequenced sample consisted of PBMCs or T cells enriched from blood (not recorded which). The chain employs TRBV28 and TRBJ1-5, with D perhaps TRBD1 (5 bases). The CDR3 here is CASRGRGYQPQHF. CDR3 DNA: TGTGCCAGCAGGGGTAGGGGTTATCAGCCCCAGCATTTT.